This section outlines one T cell receptor (beta chain) sequence together with its context. Its cognate antigen is unknown. This record comes from a study of cytomegalovirus exposure and HLA in healthy donors. Whole-study context: It was reported in a later analysis that the 95 to 150 validation repertoires used the same platform as the approximately 620 first-cohort repertoires. Broader study findings: The dataset shows that most TCR sequences were rare, while some public TCRs occurred in many donors.

Data came from immunoSEQ multiplex PCR; TCRdb stores just in-frame clones and leaves some out. The sample has 100,000 or so clones; 75% to 90% are singletons. Separate from the roughly 610-subject first cohort, the roughly 120-subject validation cohort was the one that the donors belonged to. This clonotype was obtained from a young man in good health and CMV-seropositive. The source material was PBMCs.

CDR3 protein: CASSGQPNTEAFF. For the CDR3, the DNA is TGTGCCAGCTCGGGACAGCCGAACACTGAAGCTTTCTTT. The chain uses TRBV28 and TRBJ1-1; 7 bases are shared with TRBD1. CDR1 and CDR2 (germline): MDHEN, SYDVKM. V dropped 8 bases and J dropped 1; count of bases not matched to a gene: 4. The CDR3 contains 13 residues.